This TCR beta chain emerged from a study of molecular identifiers for immune sequencing clone quantification. Each CDR3 protein is one row after TCRdb ran MiXCR on the PCR reads. Of fewer than 350,000 distinct CDR3 sequences listed, roughly a quarter are singletons. Of note for this clonotype: What it recognizes is unknown.

Study-level points and caveats: Spiked Jurkat TCR RNA from one cell was reportedly detectable among around 960,000 naive cells. Highly expanded clone sizes could be underestimated through barcode sharing by identical TCR molecules.

CDR3 length: 18 amino acids. CDR1 and CDR2 (germline): LGHNA, YSLEER. The V gene end was trimmed by 0 bases and the J gene end by 4 bases; junction bases not matched to a gene: 12. The J gene is TRBJ2-3, the V gene TRBV4-3; 8 nucleotides line up with TRBD2. This clonotype was sampled from a human donor in good health. Some libraries in this study had Jurkat cell RNA spiked in. Sequencing input: naive CD8+ T cells from blood, with Jurkat cell RNA spiked in. Subset reported: FACS-sorted CD8+CD4-CCR7+CD45RA+ naive T cells. This chain's CDR3 is CASSQDYGLAGRSDTQYF. The CDR3 bases are TGCGCCAGCAGCCAAGATTACGGGCTAGCGGGCCGTTCAGATACGCAGTATTTT.